This T cell receptor (beta chain) was observed in a study of identical twins. V was clipped by 6 bases and J by 7 bases; unmatched bases: 9. The CDR3 consists of 14 residues. Template switching added a universal primer binding site, and final cDNA carried unique molecular identifiers. TCRdb reprocessed the 5' RACE reads with MiXCR, giving one entry per CDR3 protein. The repertoire has about 470,000 distinct CDR3 sequences, about 24% of them found once; the top ten carry approximately 2.9%. Notes on the study in general: Abundant cord blood beta clonotypes carried fewer insertions; memory repertoires showed none.

This clonotype was seen only a few times. Its antigen remains unidentified. This sample was also put to use in a study of T cells expressing NK-cell markers. That work contributes: Eight donors were sequenced, of whom seven were HCMV-seropositive, while the remaining one was HCMV-seronegative. Of the CD8+ T cell pool in over 5 donors, roughly 1.0-7.5% was accounted for by dominant NKG2C+ clonotypes.

The gene calls are TRBV12-3 or TRBV12-4 and TRBJ1-1, with 9 positions matching TRBD1. This TCR derives from a young woman in good health. The specimen was CD4+ T cells sorted from blood. In nucleotides, the CDR3 is TGTGCCAGCAGAAAACAGGGGGCTGGTGTTGAAGCTTTCTTT. Translating gives CASRKQGAGVEAFF.